This T cell receptor (beta chain) comes out of a study of radiotherapy plus CTLA-4 blockade in lung cancer. The germline V and J ends were trimmed by 8 bases and 4 bases, with 18 bases remaining between them. Germline values: CDR1 MNHEY, CDR2 SVGAGI. The CDR3 spans 15 residues. Profiled with immunoSEQ multiplex PCR; TCRdb holds only in-frame clones, not every one. The sample records 20,000 to 30,000 clones, 71% being singletons. The specimen comprised peripheral blood, sampled from a patient treated with radiotherapy plus ipilimumab. The origin of this receptor is a human donor with non-small cell lung cancer whose response to radiotherapy plus ipilimumab could not be evaluated. The rearrangement links TRBV6-5 to TRBJ1-5, with a tentative D call TRBD1 (6 bases). The CDR3 reads CASSPGERWNQPQHF. CDR3 DNA sequence: TGTGCCAGCTCTCCAGGGGAGAGATGGAATCAGCCCCAGCATTTT.